This T cell receptor (beta chain) was identified in a study of graft-versus-host responses after intestinal transplantation. TCRdb keeps only in-frame clones here, not all; method: immunoSEQ multiplex PCR. The sample carries 11,000 to 15,000 clones, about 33% recorded once. The CDR3 spans 12 residues. The germline V and J ends were trimmed by 0 bases and 5 bases, with 5 bases remaining between them. The germline CDR1 and CDR2 sequences are GTSNPN and SVGIG (reference sequence). This chain joins TRBV30 and TRBJ1-5; D uncertain. This clonotype was sampled from a human patient who received an intestinal transplant. The sample was alloreactive CD4+ T cells from a mixed lymphocyte reaction culture, taken before intestinal transplant. Indicated subset: CFSE-low proliferating T cells sorted from roughly six-day pre-transplant mixed lymphocyte reaction (GvH or HvG direction). CDR3 nucleotide sequence: TGTGCCTGGAGTGTATTTGATCAGCCCCAGCATTTT. Translated: CAWSVFDQPQHF.